This TCR beta chain emerged from a study of vaccination effects on CD4 cells after COVID-19. Across the study: Either the BNT162b2 or mRNA-1273 vaccine was given to participants in two doses.

Profiled with immunoSEQ multiplex PCR; TCRdb holds only in-frame clones, not every one. The table has roughly 20,000 clones, around three quarters seen once. On this clone: Antigen unknown.

The CDR3 runs to 15 residues. Germline V gene sequence: CDR1 LNHDA, CDR2 SQIVND (reference sequence). V lost 4 bases and J 0 bases, leaving 13 bases between the germline ends. Study observations and caveats: Marked clonal contraction of infection- and vaccine-induced clones was seen late after vaccination.

Ahead of sequencing, the ViraFEST assay grew antigen-specific CD4+ T cells using viral peptide pools. Culturing for about ten days preceded CD4+ T cell isolation. Fresh IL-2-containing medium replaced half the medium on days 3 and 7. The sequence came from a human donor who received a COVID-19 vaccine. This chain uses TRBV19 with TRBJ2-7; D gene ambiguous. The sample consisted of CD4+ T cells from PBMCs cultured with HCoV-229E spike peptides, taken before COVID-19 vaccination. The DNA for the CDR3 is TGTGCCAGTAGTAATCGTTACGGGTCCTCCTACGAGCAGTACTTC. The encoded protein is CASSNRYGSSYEQYF.